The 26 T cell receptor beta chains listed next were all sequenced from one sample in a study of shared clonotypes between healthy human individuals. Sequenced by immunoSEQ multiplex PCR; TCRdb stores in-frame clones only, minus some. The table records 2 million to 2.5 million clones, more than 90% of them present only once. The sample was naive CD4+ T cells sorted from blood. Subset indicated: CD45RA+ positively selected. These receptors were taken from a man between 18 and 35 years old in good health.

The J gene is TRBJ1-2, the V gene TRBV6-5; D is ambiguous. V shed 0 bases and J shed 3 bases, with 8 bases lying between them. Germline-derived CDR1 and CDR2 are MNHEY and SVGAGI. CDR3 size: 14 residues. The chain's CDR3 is CASSYSPRDYGYTF. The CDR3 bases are TGTGCCAGCAGTTACTCGCCCAGAGACTATGGCTACACCTTC.

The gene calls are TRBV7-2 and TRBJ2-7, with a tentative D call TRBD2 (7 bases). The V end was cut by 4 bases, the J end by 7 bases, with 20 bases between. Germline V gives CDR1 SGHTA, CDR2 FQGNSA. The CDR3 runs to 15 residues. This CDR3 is CASSSGGRRGTEQYF. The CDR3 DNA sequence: TGTGCCAGCAGCTCCGGGGGGCGCCGCGGGACGGAGCAGTACTTC.

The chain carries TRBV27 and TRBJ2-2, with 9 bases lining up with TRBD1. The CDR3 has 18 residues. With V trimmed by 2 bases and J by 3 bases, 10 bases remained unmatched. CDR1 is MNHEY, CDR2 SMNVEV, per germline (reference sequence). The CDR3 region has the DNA TGTGCCAGCAGTTTACCGAGGGACAGGGCAGATTACACCGGGGAGCTGTTTTTT. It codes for CASSLPRDRADYTGELFF.

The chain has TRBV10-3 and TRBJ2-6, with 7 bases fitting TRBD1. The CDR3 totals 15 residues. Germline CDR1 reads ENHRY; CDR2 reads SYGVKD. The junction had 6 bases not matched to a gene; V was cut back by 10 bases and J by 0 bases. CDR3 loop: CATTGADSGANVLTF. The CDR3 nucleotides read TGTGCCACCACAGGGGCAGACTCTGGGGCCAACGTCCTGACTTTC.

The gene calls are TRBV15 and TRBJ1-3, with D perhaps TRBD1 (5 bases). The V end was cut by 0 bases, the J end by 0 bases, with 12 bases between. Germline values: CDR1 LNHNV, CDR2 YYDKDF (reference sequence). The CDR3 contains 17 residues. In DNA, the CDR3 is TGTGCCACCAGCAGAGACAGGGACCCAAGCTCTGGAAACACCATATATTTT. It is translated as CATSRDRDPSSGNTIYF.

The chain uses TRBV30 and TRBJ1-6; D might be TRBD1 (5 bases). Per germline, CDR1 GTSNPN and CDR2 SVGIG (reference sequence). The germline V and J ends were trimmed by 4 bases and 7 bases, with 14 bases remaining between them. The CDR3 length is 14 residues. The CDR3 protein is CAWNVGVLNSPLHF. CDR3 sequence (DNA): TGTGCCTGGAATGTAGGGGTTCTCAATTCACCCCTCCACTTT. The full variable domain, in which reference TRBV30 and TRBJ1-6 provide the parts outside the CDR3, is SQTIHQWPATLVQPVGSPLSLECTVEGTSNPNLYWYRQAAGRGLQLLFYSVGIGQISSEVPQNLSASRPQDRQFILSSKKLLLSDSGFYLCAWNVGVLNSPLHFGNGTRLTVT.

For the CDR3, the DNA is TGCGCCAGCAGCCCGAGGAGAGACAGGGGCCCGACTTACGAGCAGTACTTC. Translation: CASSPRRDRGPTYEQYF. V and J are TRBV5-1 and TRBJ2-7; 8 bases line up with TRBD1. V trimming: 4 bases; J trimming: 4 bases; junction bases outside the gene matches: 16. This CDR3 region has 17 residues. From germline, CDR1 is SGHRS and CDR2 YFSETQ.

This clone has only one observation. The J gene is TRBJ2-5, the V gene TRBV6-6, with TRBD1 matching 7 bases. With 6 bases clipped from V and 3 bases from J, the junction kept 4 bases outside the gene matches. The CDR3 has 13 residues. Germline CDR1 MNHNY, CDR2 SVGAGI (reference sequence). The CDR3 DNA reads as TGTGCCAGCAGCCACAGGGGTAAAGAGACCCAGTACTTC. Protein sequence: CASSHRGKETQYF.

CDR3: CASSVATSDTQYF. The CDR3, as DNA: TGTGCCAGCAGCGTAGCGACGTCAGATACGCAGTATTTT. V usage is TRBV9 and J usage is TRBJ2-3; D remains unclear. With 0 bases removed from V and 4 bases from J, the gap between germline ends came to 6 bases. Germline V lookup: CDR1 SGDLS, CDR2 YYNGEE. This CDR3 is 13 amino acids long.

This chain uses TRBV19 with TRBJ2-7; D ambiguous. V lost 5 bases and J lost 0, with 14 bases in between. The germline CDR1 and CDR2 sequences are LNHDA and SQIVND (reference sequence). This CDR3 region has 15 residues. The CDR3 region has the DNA TGTGCCAGTAGTGCCGCGGTGTGGGGCTCCTACGAGCAGTACTTC. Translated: CASSAAVWGSYEQYF.

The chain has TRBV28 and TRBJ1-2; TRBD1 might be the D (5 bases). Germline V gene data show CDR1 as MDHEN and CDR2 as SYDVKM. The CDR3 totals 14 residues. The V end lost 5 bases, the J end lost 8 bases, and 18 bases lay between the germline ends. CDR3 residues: CASSPSAGVGGYTF. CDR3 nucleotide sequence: TGTGCCAGCAGTCCTTCGGCGGGGGTAGGAGGCTACACCTTC.

The CDR3 region is CASSDWGLATYNEQFF. CDR3 coding DNA: TGCGCCAGCAGCGACTGGGGACTAGCAACCTACAATGAGCAGTTCTTC. The V and J genes are TRBV5-1 and TRBJ2-1, with 9 bases lining up with TRBD2. In germline, CDR1 is SGHRS, CDR2 YFSETQ. CDR3 length equals 16 residues. Unmatched junction bases numbered 7, after V lost 4 bases and J lost 2 bases.

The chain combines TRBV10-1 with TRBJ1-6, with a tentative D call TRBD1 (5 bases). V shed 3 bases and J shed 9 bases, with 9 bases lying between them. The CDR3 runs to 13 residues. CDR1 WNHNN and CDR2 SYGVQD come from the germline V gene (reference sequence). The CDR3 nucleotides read TGCGCCAGCAGTGAACAGGAGACTTCACCCCTCCACTTT. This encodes CASSEQETSPLHF.

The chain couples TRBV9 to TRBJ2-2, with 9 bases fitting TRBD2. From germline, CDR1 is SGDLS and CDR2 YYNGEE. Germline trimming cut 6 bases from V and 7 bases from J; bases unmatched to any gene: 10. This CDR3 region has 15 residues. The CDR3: CASTVSGSGVGELFF. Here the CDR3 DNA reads TGTGCCAGCACCGTTAGCGGGAGCGGTGTCGGGGAGCTGTTTTTT.

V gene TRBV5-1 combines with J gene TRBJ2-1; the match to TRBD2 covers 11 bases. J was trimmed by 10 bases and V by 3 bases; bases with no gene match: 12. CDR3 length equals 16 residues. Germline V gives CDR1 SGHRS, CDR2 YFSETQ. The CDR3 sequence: CASSYLAGGLWNEQFF. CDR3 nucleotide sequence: TGCGCCAGCAGCTACCTAGCGGGGGGCCTTTGGAACGAGCAGTTCTTC.

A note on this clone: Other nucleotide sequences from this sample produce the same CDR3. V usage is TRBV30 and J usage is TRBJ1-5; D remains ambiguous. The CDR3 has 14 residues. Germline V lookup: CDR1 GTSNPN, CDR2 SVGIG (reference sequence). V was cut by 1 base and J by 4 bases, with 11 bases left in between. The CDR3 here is CAWSDRGLNQPQHF. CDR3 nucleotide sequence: TGTGCCTGGAGTGACAGAGGCTTAAATCAGCCCCAGCATTTT.

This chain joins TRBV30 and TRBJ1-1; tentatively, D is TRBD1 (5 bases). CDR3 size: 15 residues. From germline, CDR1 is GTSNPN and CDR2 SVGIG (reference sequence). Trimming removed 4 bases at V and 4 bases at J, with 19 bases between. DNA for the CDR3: TGTGCCTGGACCACTTTCGGGGGAGAGGGCACTGAAGCTTTCTTT. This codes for CAWTTFGGEGTEAFF.

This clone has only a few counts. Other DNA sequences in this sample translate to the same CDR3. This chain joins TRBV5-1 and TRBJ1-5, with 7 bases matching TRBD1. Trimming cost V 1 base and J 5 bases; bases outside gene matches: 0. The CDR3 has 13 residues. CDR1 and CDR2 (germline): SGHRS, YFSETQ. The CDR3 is CASSLTGDQPQHF. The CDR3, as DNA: TGCGCCAGCAGCTTGACAGGGGATCAGCCCCAGCATTTT.

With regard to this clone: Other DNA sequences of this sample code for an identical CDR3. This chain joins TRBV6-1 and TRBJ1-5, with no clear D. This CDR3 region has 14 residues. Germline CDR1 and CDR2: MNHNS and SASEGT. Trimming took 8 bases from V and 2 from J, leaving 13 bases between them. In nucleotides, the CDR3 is TGTGCCAGCTCGGAGGCAGGACGCAATCAGCCCCAGCATTTT. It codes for CASSEAGRNQPQHF.

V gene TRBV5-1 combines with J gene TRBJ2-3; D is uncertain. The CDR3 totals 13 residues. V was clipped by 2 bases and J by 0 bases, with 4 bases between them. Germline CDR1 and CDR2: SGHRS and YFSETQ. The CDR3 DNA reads TGCGCCAGCAGCTTTAAAAGCACAGATACGCAGTATTTT. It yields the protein CASSFKSTDTQYF. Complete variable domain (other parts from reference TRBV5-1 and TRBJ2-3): KAGVTQTPRYLIKTRGQQVTLSCSPISGHRSVSWYQQTPGQGLQFLFEYFSETQRNKGNFPGRFSGRQFSNSRSEMNVSTLELGDSALYLCASSFKSTDTQYFGPGTRLTVL.

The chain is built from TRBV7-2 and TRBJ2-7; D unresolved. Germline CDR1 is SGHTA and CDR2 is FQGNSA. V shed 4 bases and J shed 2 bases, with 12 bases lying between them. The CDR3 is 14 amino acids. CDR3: CASSSSWAAYEQYF. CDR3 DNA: TGTGCCAGCAGCTCCTCGTGGGCCGCCTACGAGCAGTACTTC.

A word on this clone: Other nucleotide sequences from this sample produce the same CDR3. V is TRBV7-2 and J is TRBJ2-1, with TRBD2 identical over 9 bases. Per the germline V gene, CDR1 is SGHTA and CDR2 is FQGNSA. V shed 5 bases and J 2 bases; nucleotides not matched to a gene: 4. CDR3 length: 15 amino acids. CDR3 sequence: CASSPGLAAYNEQFF. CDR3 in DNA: TGTGCCAGCAGCCCGGGACTAGCCGCCTACAATGAGCAGTTCTTC. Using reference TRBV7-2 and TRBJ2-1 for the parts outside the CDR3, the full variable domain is GAGVSQSPSNKVTEKGKDVELRCDPISGHTALYWYRQSLGQGLEFLIYFQGNSAPDKSGLPSDRFSAERTGGSVSTLTIQRTQQEDSAVYLCASSPGLAAYNEQFFGPGTRLTVL.

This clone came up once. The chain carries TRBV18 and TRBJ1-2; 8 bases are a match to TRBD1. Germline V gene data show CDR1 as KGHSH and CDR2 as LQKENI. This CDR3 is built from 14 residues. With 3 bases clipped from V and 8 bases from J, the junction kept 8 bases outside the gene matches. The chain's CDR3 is CASSPSTGVEGYTF. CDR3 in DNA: TGTGCCAGCTCACCCTCGACAGGGGTGGAAGGCTACACCTTC.

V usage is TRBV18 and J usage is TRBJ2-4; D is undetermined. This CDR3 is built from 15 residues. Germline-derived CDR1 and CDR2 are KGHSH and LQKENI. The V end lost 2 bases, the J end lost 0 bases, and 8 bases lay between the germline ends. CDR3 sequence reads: CASSPDSLAKNIQYF. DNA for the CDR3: TGTGCCAGCTCACCAGACTCCCTAGCCAAAAACATTCAGTACTTC.

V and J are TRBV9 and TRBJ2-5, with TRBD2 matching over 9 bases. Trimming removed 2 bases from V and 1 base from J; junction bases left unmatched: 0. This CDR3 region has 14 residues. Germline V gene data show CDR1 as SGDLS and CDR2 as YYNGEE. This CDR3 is CASSVTSGQETQYF. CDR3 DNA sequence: TGTGCCAGCAGCGTGACTAGCGGCCAAGAGACCCAGTACTTC.

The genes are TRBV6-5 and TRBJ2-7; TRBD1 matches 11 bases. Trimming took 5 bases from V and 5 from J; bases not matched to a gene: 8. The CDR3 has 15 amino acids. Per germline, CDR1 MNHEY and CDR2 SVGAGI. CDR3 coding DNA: TGTGCCAGCAGTCCCCACCGGGACAGGGGGGACGAGCAGTACTTC. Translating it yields CASSPHRDRGDEQYF.